Here is one T cell receptor (beta chain) with its context. These data belong to a study of technical replicates of blood from several donors. Clones were sequenced by immunoSEQ multiplex PCR, and TCRdb holds only the in-frame ones, with some missing. The profile shows about 59,000 clones, 80% to 90% of them singletons. Germline V gene lookup returns CDR1 SGHRS and CDR2 YFSETQ. V lost 4 bases, J lost 1 base, and 2 bases stayed unmatched. The CDR3 extends over 14 amino acids. Specimen: PBMCs. The clonotype was recovered from a human donor in good health. Some clones in this sample may be carry-over from other donors' samples. The gene calls are TRBV5-1 and TRBJ2-5, with 9 bases fitting TRBD2. The CDR3 DNA is TGCGCCAGCAGCCTGACTAGCGGCCAAGAGACCCAGTACTTC. Translation: CASSLTSGQETQYF.